One sample yielded the 11 T cell receptor beta chains listed below, sequenced in a study of graft-versus-host responses after intestinal transplantation. Their target antigens are unknown. Assay used: immunoSEQ multiplex PCR; TCRdb lists only in-frame clones, some missing. The data hold some 140,000 clones, with 85% to 95% observed a single time. This sample comprised unstimulated CD4+ T cells sorted from spleen or lymph node cells, obtained before intestinal transplant. The receptors shown here come from a human donor who received an intestinal transplant.

J is TRBJ2-5 and V is TRBV10-3; D is uncertain. V lost 1 base and J 5 bases, leaving 8 bases between the germline ends. Looked up from germline, CDR1 is ENHRY and CDR2 is SYGVKD. The CDR3 has 13 amino acids. The CDR3 protein is CAISEWGSETQYF. CDR3 sequence (DNA): TGTGCCATCAGTGAGTGGGGATCGGAGACCCAGTACTTC.

The rearrangement joins TRBV2 to TRBJ1-2, with D possibly TRBD1 on 5 matching bases. V was clipped by 6 bases and J by 4 bases, with 9 bases between them. This CDR3 is built from 12 residues. Per germline, CDR1 SNHLY and CDR2 FYNNEI. In nucleotides, the CDR3 is TGTGCCAGCAGGGAGGGGATCTATGGCTACACCTTC. Protein: CASREGIYGYTF. The full variable domain, completed using reference TRBV2 and TRBJ1-2, is EPEVTQTPSHQVTQMGQEVILRCVPISNHLYFYWYRQILGQKVEFLVSFYNNEISEKSEIFDDQFSVERPDGSNFTLKIRSTKLEDSAMYFCASREGIYGYTFGSGTRLTVV.

The genes are TRBV18 and TRBJ1-1, with D possibly matching TRBD1 (6 bases). CDR1 is KGHSH, CDR2 LQKENI, per germline. V gave up 6 bases and J gave up 0 bases, with 11 bases separating them. The CDR3 totals 14 residues. In DNA form, the CDR3 reads TGTGCCAGCTCGGTGGACAGCCTGAACACTGAAGCTTTCTTT. The encoded protein is CASSVDSLNTEAFF.

The rearrangement joins TRBV6-5 to TRBJ2-7; D is possibly TRBD1 (5 bases). CDR3 length equals 13 residues. V dropped 5 bases and J dropped 6 bases, with 14 bases sitting between them. Looked up from germline, CDR1 is MNHEY and CDR2 is SVGAGI. The CDR3 bases are TGTGCCAGCAGTCACCGTGACAGATCCGAGCAGTACTTC. It is translated as CASSHRDRSEQYF.

The rearrangement joins TRBV5-6 to TRBJ2-2, with D possibly TRBD2 on 5 matching bases. CDR1 SGHDT and CDR2 YYEEEE come from the germline V gene. There are 12 residues in the CDR3. V lost 4 bases to trimming and J lost 4 bases, with 5 bases between them. The CDR3 loop is CASSGSTGELFF. The CDR3 nucleotides are TGTGCCAGCAGCGGGAGCACCGGGGAGCTGTTTTTT. The full variable domain, in which reference TRBV5-6 and TRBJ2-2 provide the parts outside the CDR3, is DAGVTQSPTHLIKTRGQQVTLRCSPKSGHDTVSWYQQALGQGPQFIFQYYEEEERQRGNFPDRFSGHQFPNYSSELNVNALLLGDSALYLCASSGSTGELFFGEGSRLTVL.

The V call is TRBV6-1, the J call TRBJ2-4; no clear D gene. V lost 5 bases and J lost 1, with 12 bases in between. The CDR3 totals 15 residues. Germline loops: CDR1 MNHNS, CDR2 SASEGT. The CDR3 DNA is TGTGCCAGCAGTTTTTCTTCCGTGGCCAAAAACATTCAGTACTTC. This codes for CASSFSSVAKNIQYF.

This rearrangement joins TRBV6-1 to TRBJ1-5; D possibly corresponds to TRBD1 (6 bases). The length of the CDR3 is 15 residues. Germline CDR1 MNHNS, CDR2 SASEGT. Deletions cut 6 bases from V and 5 bases from J, with 17 bases between. The DNA for the CDR3 is TGTGCCAGCAGGTCCTGGAGGGGGAGACATCAGCCCCAGCATTTT. Its translation: CASRSWRGRHQPQHF.

The chain couples TRBV9 to TRBJ2-1, with 8 bases matching TRBD2. The V segment lost 1 base and the J segment 1 base; nucleotides outside the gene matches: 4. The CDR3 length is 16 residues. Per the germline V gene, CDR1 is SGDLS and CDR2 is YYNGEE. This CDR3 reads CASSVSPGGSYNEQFF. As DNA, the CDR3 is TGTGCCAGCAGCGTATCCCCGGGGGGGTCCTACAATGAGCAGTTCTTC.

The chain couples TRBV5-6 to TRBJ1-3, with D hard to call. The germline V gene encodes CDR1 SGHDT and CDR2 YYEEEE. The CDR3 has 14 amino acids. V lost 6 bases and J lost 1, with 11 bases in between. CDR3 region: CASNARMSGNTIYF. CDR3 coding DNA: TGTGCCAGCAACGCCAGAATGTCTGGAAACACCATATATTTT.

The chain is built from TRBV11-2 and TRBJ2-7; 9 positions match TRBD1. CDR1 is SGHAT, CDR2 FQNNGV, per germline. The CDR3 loop spans 15 amino acids. The trim removed 6 bases at V and 6 bases at J, leaving 12 bases unmatched. The CDR3 reads CASRKPGQGRTEQYF. DNA of the CDR3: TGTGCCAGCAGAAAACCGGGACAGGGAAGGACCGAGCAGTACTTC.

The chain joins TRBV6-1 to TRBJ1-3; 7 bases align to TRBD1. The CDR3 is 15 residues long. V shed 6 bases and J 3 bases; nucleotides not matched to a gene: 8. CDR1 is MNHNS, CDR2 SASEGT, per germline. DNA of the CDR3: TGTGCCAGCAGAGGAGGGGGCGCGGGTGGAAACACCATATATTTT. It codes for CASRGGGAGGNTIYF.